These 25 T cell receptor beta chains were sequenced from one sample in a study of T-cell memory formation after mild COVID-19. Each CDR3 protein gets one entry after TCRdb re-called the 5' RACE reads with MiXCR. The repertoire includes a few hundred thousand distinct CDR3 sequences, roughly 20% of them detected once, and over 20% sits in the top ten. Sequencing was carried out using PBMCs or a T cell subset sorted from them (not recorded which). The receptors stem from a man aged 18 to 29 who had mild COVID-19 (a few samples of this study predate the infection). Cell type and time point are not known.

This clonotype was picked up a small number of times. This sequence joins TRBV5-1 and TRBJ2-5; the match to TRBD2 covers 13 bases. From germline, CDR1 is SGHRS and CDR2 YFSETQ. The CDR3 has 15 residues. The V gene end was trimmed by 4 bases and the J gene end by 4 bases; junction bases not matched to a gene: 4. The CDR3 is CASSTSGGARETQYF. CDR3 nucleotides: TGCGCCAGCAGCACTAGCGGGGGGGCTAGAGAGACCCAGTACTTC.

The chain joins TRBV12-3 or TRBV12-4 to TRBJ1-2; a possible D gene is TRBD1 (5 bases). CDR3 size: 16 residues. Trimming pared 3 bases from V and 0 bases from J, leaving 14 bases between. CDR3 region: CASSLGTGTSNYGYTF. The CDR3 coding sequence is TGTGCCAGCAGTTTGGGTACAGGAACCTCTAACTATGGCTACACCTTC.

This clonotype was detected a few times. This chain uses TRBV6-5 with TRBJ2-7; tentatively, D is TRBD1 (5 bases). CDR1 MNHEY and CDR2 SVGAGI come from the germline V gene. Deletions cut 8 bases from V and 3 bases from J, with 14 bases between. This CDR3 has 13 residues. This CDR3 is CASGFGQGYEQYV. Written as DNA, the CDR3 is TGTGCCAGCGGTTTCGGGCAGGGCTACGAGCAGTACGTC.

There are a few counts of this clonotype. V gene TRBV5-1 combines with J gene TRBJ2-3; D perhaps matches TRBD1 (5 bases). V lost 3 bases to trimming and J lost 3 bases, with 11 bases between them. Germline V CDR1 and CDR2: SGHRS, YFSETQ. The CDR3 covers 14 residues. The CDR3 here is CASSSGIGTDTQYF. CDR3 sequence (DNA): TGCGCCAGCAGCTCAGGGATTGGGACAGATACGCAGTATTTT.

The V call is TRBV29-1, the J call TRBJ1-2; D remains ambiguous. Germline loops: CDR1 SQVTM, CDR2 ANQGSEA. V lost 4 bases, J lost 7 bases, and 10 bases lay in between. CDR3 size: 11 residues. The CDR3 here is CSVAKGVGYTF. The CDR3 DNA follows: TGCAGCGTTGCAAAAGGTGTTGGCTACACCTTC. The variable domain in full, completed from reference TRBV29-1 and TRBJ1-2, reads SAVISQKPSRDICQRGTSLTIQCQVDSQVTMMFWYRQQPGQSLTLIATANQGSEATYESGFVIDKFPISRPNLTFSTLTVSNMSPEDSSIYLCSVAKGVGYTFGSGTRLTVV.

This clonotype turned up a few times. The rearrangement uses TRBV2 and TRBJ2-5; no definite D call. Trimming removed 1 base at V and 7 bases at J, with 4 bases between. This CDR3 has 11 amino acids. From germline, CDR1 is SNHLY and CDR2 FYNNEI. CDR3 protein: CASSEERTQYF. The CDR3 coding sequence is TGTGCCAGCAGTGAAGAACGGACCCAGTACTTC.

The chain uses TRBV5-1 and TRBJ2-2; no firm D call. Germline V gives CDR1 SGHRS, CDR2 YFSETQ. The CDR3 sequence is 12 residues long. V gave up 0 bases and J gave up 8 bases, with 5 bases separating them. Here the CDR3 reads CASSLVLGELFF. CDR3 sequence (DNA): TGCGCCAGCAGCTTGGTATTAGGGGAGCTGTTTTTT.

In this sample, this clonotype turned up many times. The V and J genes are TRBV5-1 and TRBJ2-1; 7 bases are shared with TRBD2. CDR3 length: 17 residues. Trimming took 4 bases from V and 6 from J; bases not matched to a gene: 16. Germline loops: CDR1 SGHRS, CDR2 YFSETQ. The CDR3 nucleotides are TGCGCCAGCAGCCCCCGGGGTAGTCTAGCGGCCGCCAATGAGCAGTTCTTC. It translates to CASSPRGSLAAANEQFF.

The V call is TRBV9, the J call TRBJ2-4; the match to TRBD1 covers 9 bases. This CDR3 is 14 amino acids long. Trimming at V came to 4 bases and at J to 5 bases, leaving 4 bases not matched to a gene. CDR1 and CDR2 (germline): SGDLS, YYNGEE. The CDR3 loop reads CASSPWTGENIQYF. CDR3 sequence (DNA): TGTGCCAGCAGCCCATGGACAGGGGAAAACATTCAGTACTTC.

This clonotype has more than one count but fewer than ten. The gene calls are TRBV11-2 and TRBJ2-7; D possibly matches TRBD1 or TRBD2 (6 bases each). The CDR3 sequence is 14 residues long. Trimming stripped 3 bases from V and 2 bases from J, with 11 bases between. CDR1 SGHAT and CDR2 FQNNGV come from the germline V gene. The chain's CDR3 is CASSLRRGTYEQYV. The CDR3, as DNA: TGTGCCAGCAGCTTGCGGAGGGGGACCTACGAGCAGTACGTC.

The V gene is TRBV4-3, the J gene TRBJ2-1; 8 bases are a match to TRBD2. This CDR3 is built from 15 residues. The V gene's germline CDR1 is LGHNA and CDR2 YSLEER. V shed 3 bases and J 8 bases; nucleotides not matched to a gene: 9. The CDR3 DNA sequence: TGCGCCAGCAGCCACCAATTTAGCGGGGCGGATGAGCAGTTCTTC. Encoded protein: CASSHQFSGADEQFF.

CDR3 amino acids: CASSPGVGGEQFF. Written as DNA, the CDR3 is TGTGCCAGCAGCCCTGGGGTAGGCGGGGAGCAGTTCTTC. The chain recombines TRBV7-8 with TRBJ2-1, with D possibly matching TRBD2 (5 bases). Deletions cut 5 bases from V and 10 bases from J, with 15 bases between. This CDR3 has 13 amino acids. Germline values: CDR1 SGHVS, CDR2 FQNEAQ.

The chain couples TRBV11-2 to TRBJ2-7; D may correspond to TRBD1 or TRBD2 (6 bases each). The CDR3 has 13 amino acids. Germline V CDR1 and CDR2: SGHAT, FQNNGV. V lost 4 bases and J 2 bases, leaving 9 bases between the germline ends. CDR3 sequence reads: CASSWGAPYEQYF. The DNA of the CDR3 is TGTGCCAGCAGCTGGGGGGCCCCCTACGAGCAGTACTTC.

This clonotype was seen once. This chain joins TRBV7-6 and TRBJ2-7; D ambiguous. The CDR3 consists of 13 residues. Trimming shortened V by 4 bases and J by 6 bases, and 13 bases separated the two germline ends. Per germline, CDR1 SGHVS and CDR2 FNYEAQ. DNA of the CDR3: TGTGCCAGCAGCTCAACCCCCCAGGTCGAGCAGTACTTC. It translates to CASSSTPQVEQYF.

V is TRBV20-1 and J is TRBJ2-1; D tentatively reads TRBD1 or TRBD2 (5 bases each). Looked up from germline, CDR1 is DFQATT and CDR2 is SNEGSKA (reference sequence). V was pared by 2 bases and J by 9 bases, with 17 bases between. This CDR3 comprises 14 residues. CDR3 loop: CSARPNERGREQFF. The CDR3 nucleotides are TGCAGTGCTAGACCGAATGAACGGGGACGTGAGCAGTTCTTC.

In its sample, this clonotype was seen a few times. DNA for the CDR3: TGTGCCACCAGTGATTGGGTCCCCAAGGGGGCAGATACGCAGTATTTT. Translating it yields CATSDWVPKGADTQYF. The genes are TRBV24-1 and TRBJ2-3, with a tentative D call TRBD1 (6 bases). The V gene lost 2 bases and the J gene lost 4 bases, with 15 bases spanning the gap. The CDR3 has 16 residues. CDR1 is KGHDR, CDR2 SFDVKD, per germline.

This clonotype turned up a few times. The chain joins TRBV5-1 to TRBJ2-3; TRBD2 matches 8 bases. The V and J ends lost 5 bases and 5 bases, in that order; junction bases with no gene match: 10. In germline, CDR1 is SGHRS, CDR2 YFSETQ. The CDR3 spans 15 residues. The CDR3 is CASSLGGLEIDTQYF. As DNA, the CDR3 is TGCGCCAGCAGTCTGGGGGGACTAGAAATAGATACGCAGTATTTT.

Here the CDR3 reads CASSPGTGSLSYEQYV. The CDR3 DNA reads TGTGCCAGCAGCCCCGGGACAGGGAGTCTCTCCTACGAGCAGTACGTC. This chain connects TRBV5-4 to TRBJ2-7, with 9 bases fitting TRBD1. The germline gives CDR1 SGHNT, CDR2 YYREEE (reference sequence). V gave up 4 bases and J gave up 0 bases; unmatched junction bases: 8. The CDR3 spans 16 residues.

CDR3 sequence: CASSLVRTAVITEAFF. CDR3 in DNA: TGCGCCAGCAGCTTGGTAAGGACAGCCGTCATCACTGAAGCTTTCTTT. V usage is TRBV5-1 and J usage is TRBJ1-1; weak D call: TRBD1 (6 bases). Germline CDR1 reads SGHRS; CDR2 reads YFSETQ. This CDR3 has 16 amino acids. Trimming left V 0 bases short and J 4 bases short, with 16 bases between.

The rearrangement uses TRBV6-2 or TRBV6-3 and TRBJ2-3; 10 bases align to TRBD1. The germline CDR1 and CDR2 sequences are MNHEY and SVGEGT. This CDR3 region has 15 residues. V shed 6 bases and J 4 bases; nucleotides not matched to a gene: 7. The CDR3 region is CASRRRDRGSDTQYF. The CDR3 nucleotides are TGTGCCAGCAGGCGCCGGGACAGGGGATCAGATACGCAGTATTTT.

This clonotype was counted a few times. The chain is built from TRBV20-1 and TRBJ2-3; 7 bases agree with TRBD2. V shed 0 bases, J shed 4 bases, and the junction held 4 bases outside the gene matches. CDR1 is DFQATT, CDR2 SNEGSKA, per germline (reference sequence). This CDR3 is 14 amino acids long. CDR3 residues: CSARDRGGADTQYF. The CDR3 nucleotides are TGCAGTGCTAGAGATCGCGGGGGTGCAGATACGCAGTATTTT.

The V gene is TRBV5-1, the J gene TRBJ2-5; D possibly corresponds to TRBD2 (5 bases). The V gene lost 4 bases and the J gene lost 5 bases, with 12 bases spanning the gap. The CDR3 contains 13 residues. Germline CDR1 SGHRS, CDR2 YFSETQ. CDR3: CASSGGPEETQYF. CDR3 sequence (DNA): TGCGCCAGCAGCGGCGGGCCCGAGGAGACCCAGTACTTC.

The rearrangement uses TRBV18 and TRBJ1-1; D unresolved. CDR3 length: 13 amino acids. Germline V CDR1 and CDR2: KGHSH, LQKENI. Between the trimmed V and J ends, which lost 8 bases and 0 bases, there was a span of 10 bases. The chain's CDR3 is CASTEGLNTEAFF. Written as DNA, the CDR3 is TGTGCCAGCACCGAAGGGCTGAACACTGAAGCTTTCTTT.

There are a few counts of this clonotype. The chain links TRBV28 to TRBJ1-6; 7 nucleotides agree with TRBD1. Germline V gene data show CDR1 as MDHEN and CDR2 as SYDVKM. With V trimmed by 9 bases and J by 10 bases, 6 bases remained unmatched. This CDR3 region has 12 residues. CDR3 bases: TGTGCCAGTGAGGGGGCCGGCTCACCCCTCCACTTT. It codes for CASEGAGSPLHF.

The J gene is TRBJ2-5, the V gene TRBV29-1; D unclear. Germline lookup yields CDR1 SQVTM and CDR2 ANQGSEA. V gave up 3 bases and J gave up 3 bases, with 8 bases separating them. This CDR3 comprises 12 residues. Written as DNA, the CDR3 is TGCAGCGTTGATCTCCGGGAAGAGACCCAGTACTTC. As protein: CSVDLREETQYF.